A single sample is the source of the 4 T cell receptor beta chains below, sequenced in a study of T cell therapy after organ transplantation. These receptors lack a known antigen. Clones were sequenced by immunoSEQ multiplex PCR, and TCRdb holds only the in-frame ones, with some missing. The sample lists about 48,000 clones; 94% were seen once. The sequencing here drew on CD8+ T cells from blood, taken before autologous CMV-specific T cell therapy. Source of these receptors: a human patient who had received a solid organ transplant and had CMV disease.

V usage is TRBV29-1 and J usage is TRBJ1-1; D unclear. The CDR3 length is 12 residues. Germline CDR1 and CDR2: SQVTM and ANQGSEA. V was clipped by 2 bases and J by 11 bases, with 15 bases between them. The CDR3 DNA reads TGCAGCGTTGAATTACCTCCCCTCTGGGCTTTCTTT. This translates into CSVELPPLWAFF.

This clone has only one observation. The gene calls are TRBV6-5 and TRBJ1-4, with D possibly being TRBD1 (6 bases). V was cut by 3 bases and J by 8 bases, with 16 bases left in between. The CDR3 spans 15 residues. Germline lookup yields CDR1 MNHEY and CDR2 SVGAGI. CDR3 sequence (DNA): TGTGCCAGCAGTTATTCCGGGGGCTCTGGAGAAAAACTGTTTTTT. Protein product: CASSYSGGSGEKLFF.

The chain recombines TRBV7-6 with TRBJ1-1; a possible D gene is TRBD1 (5 bases). The CDR3 consists of 16 residues. Trimming left V 0 bases short and J 0 bases short, with 11 bases between. Germline lookup yields CDR1 SGHVS and CDR2 FNYEAQ. Here the CDR3 DNA reads TGTGCCAGCAGCTTAGCAACGGACAAATTGAACACTGAAGCTTTCTTT. This codes for CASSLATDKLNTEAFF.

This clone showed up just once. The chain combines TRBV4-1 with TRBJ1-2; the D gene is possibly TRBD1 (6 bases). Germline values: CDR1 MGHRA, CDR2 YSYEKL. The CDR3 is 13 amino acids. The ends were cut back, 1 base at V and 7 bases at J, with 10 bases in the middle. CDR3 loop: CASSQGTAFGYTF. In DNA, the CDR3 is TGCGCCAGCAGCCAAGGGACAGCATTTGGCTACACCTTC.